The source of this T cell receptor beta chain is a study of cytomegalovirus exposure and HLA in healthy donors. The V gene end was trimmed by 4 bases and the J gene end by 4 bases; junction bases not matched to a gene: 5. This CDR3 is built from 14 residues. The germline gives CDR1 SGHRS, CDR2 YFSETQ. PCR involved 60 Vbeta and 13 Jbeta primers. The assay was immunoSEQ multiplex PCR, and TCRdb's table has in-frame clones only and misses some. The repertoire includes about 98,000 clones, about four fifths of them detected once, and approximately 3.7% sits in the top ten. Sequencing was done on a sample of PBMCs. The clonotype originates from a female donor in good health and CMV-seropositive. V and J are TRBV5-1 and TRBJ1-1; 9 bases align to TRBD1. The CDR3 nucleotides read TGCGCCAGCAGCATACAGGGGGCGAGCACTGAAGCTTTCTTT. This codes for CASSIQGASTEAFF.